This T cell receptor (beta chain) was captured in a study of Ad26.COV2.S vaccination and SARS-CoV-2 variants. About the research overall: Participants got Ad26.COV2.S intramuscularly, once or twice 56 days apart.

Germline V gives CDR1 SGHTA, CDR2 FQGNSA. The germline V and J ends were trimmed by 1 base and 2 bases, with 11 bases remaining between them. The CDR3 is 15 residues long. Details on this clone: No antigen is known for it.

Regarding treatment: over 15 received Ad26.COV2.S at low or high dose, single or two shots; 5 received placebo; per-sample allocation not given. At day 63 after the first vaccine or placebo injection, samples were drawn. Libraries were prepared by immunoSEQ multiplex PCR; TCRdb keeps only in-frame clonotypes and omits some of them. Of approximately 350,000 clones listed, 80% to 90% are singletons. General study points: Spike-specific responses of CD8+ and CD4+ T cells were reported to display substantial breadth after vaccination.

The chain has TRBV7-2 and TRBJ1-2; D is possibly TRBD1 (5 bases). The specimen comprised peripheral blood, sampled in a trial of Ad26.COV2.S vaccine versus placebo. This TCR derives from a person between 18 and 65 years old who received the Ad26.COV2.S COVID-19 vaccine or a placebo. The CDR3 loop is CASSLDGAVNYGYTF. Written as DNA, the CDR3 is TGTGCCAGCAGCTTAGACGGGGCGGTGAACTATGGCTACACCTTC.